This T cell receptor (beta chain) was obtained from a study of T cells in tuberculosis. Cells were sorted from thawed PBMC rested overnight and stained with GMM-loaded CD1B tetramer, viability dye and anti-CD3. CD1B tetramers were loaded with Rhodococcus equi-derived C32 glucose monomycolate. Before cryopreservation, the sorted PBMC lost their CD14-expressing monocytes. Profiling relied on immunoSEQ multiplex PCR, and the TCRdb table lists in-frame clones only, not all of them. The sample has tens of thousands of clones, approximately 91% seen once. The length of the CDR3 is 16 residues. V was cut by 1 base and J by 10 bases, with 20 bases left in between. Germline CDR1 GTSNPN, CDR2 SVGIG (reference sequence).

The clonotype was recovered from an adult woman with latent tuberculosis. The chain has TRBV30 and TRBJ1-6; D uncertain. Sequencing was performed on CD1b-GMM tetramer-negative cells sorted from PBMCs. The CDR3 DNA sequence: TGTGCCTGGAGTGAATCGTCCGGGGTGGTTACATCACCCCTCCACTTT. It yields the protein CAWSESSGVVTSPLHF.